This is a list of T cell receptor beta chains from one sample in a study of spatial heterogeneity in lung cancer. Via MiXCR, TCRdb re-called the 5' RACE reads, giving one row per CDR3 protein. The table lists some 120,000 distinct CDR3 sequences, about 12% of them singletons. Sequenced material: PBMCs, taken at follow-up. These receptor sequences come from a male donor with early-stage non-small cell lung cancer. CDR3s include the opening cysteine and the closing phenylalanine or tryptophan. Each record gives: V gene, CDR3 length, J gene, D gene, clone size, CDR3 DNA, CDR3 protein. A D gene is named only where the DNA matches it firmly. Clone size is stated in some rows and not others, as once, few, many or a class when expanded.

>TRBV20-1|13|TRBJ1-5|-|-
TGCAGTGCTAATCCCAACAGCAATCAGCCCCAGCATTTT
CSANPNSNQPQHF
>TRBV6-6|13|TRBJ2-5|TRBD1|-
TGTGCCAGCAGTTTTCGACAGGGAGAGACCCAGTACTTC
CASSFRQGETQYF
>TRBV10-3|18|TRBJ2-1|TRBD2|few
TGTGCCATCAGCTCGACTAGCGGGGGCATGAGCTCCTACAATGAGCAGTTCTTC
CAISSTSGGMSSYNEQFF
>TRBV7-3|14|TRBJ2-1|TRBD2|-
TGTGCCAGCAGCCTGGGGACTAGGTGGGATGAGCAGTTCTTC
CASSLGTRWDEQFF
>TRBV12-3/TRBV12-4|15|TRBJ1-3|TRBD1|-
TGTGCCAGCAGCTATGGGACAGGGAATCGAAACACCATATATTTT
CASSYGTGNRNTIYF
>TRBV7-2|17|TRBJ2-1|-|few
TGTGCCAGCAGCTTAAAAGGTGCCGGGGGCCCTTACAATGAGCAGTTCTTC
CASSLKGAGGPYNEQFF
>TRBV25-1|13|TRBJ2-3|-|-
TGTGCCAGCACTGACACCATTTCGGATACGCAGTATTTT
CASTDTISDTQYF
>TRBV12-3/TRBV12-4|16|TRBJ2-6|TRBD2|few
TGTGCCAGCAGTTCGGGGGGGACCTCTGGGGCCAACGTCCTGACTTTC
CASSSGGTSGANVLTF
>TRBV5-4|14|TRBJ1-1|TRBD1|-
TGTGCCAGCAGCGTGGACAGGGCGAACACTGAAGCTTTCTTT
CASSVDRANTEAFF
>TRBV29-1|11|TRBJ2-7|-|many
TGCAGCGTCTGGGCCACCTACGAGCAGTACTTC
CSVWATYEQYF
>TRBV10-3|15|TRBJ1-1|-|-
TGTGCCATCAGCGAAGTAGGGCCGGGGGTCACTGAAGCTTTCTTT
CAISEVGPGVTEAFF
>TRBV6-2/TRBV6-3|17|TRBJ2-6|-|many
TGTGCCAGCATCCTAGGTTGGCCGATCTCTGGGGCCAACGTCCTGACTTTC
CASILGWPISGANVLTF
>TRBV20-1|13|TRBJ2-7|TRBD1|-
TGCAGTGCTAGAAGACAGGGAGCCTACGAGCAGTACTTC
CSARRQGAYEQYF
>TRBV3-1|14|TRBJ1-1|-|many
TGTGCCAGCAGCCAATCCCCCAGAGGCGCTGAAGCTTTCTTT
CASSQSPRGAEAFF
>TRBV6-5|15|TRBJ2-7|TRBD2|few
TGTGCCAGCTTCAGAGCGGGGCCAGAGCTGGGAGAGCAGTACTTC
CASFRAGPELGEQYF
>TRBV4-1|12|TRBJ2-1|-|few
TGCGCCAGCAGCCAAGATCTTGAGGACACGTTCTTC
CASSQDLEDTFF
>TRBV7-6|13|TRBJ2-3|TRBD2|few
TGTGCCAGCAGCGGGGGGGGTCTGGATACGCAGTATTTT
CASSGGGLDTQYF
>TRBV18|12|TRBJ2-3|-|-
TGTGCCAGCTCACCGGACGCCTCGGGGAAGTATTTT
CASSPDASGKYF
>TRBV28|16|TRBJ2-3|TRBD1|few
TGTGCCAGCAGTTCCCCGGGACAGGGGGCATCAGATACGCAGTATTTT
CASSSPGQGASDTQYF
>TRBV4-2|13|TRBJ2-7|-|many
TGTGCCAGCAGCCAACAGGAGGCCCACGAGCAGTACTTC
CASSQQEAHEQYF
>TRBV5-1|15|TRBJ2-5|TRBD2|-
TGCGCCAGCAGCTTGGGTAGCGCGGGGGAAGAGACCCAGTACTTC
CASSLGSAGEETQYF
>TRBV4-1|14|TRBJ1-1|TRBD1|few
TGCGCCAGCAGCCCGAGACAGGGCCAGGCTGAAGCTTTCTTT
CASSPRQGQAEAFF
>TRBV28|15|TRBJ1-3|TRBD1|-
TGTGCCAGCAGTTCCACAGGGGTCTCTGGAAACACCATATATTTT
CASSSTGVSGNTIYF
>TRBV6-2/TRBV6-3|16|TRBJ1-1|-|many
TGTGCCAGCAGTTACCCGTCGGCCGGAGTGAACACTGAAGCTTTCTTT
CASSYPSAGVNTEAFF
>TRBV5-1|12|TRBJ2-2|-|-
TGCGCCAGCAGCCGAACGAGGGGGGAGCTGTTTTTT
CASSRTRGELFF
>TRBV2|13|TRBJ2-3|TRBD2|-
TGTGCCAGCTCGCTAGCGGGGTCGGATACGCAGTATTTT
CASSLAGSDTQYF
>TRBV4-1|15|TRBJ2-6|-|few
TGCGCCAGCAGCCAAATCCACTCTGGGGCCAACGTCCTGACTTTC
CASSQIHSGANVLTF
>TRBV28|14|TRBJ2-5|-|-
TGTGCCAGCACCACGGACGGGATTTTTGGGACCCAGTACTTC
CASTTDGIFGTQYF
>TRBV9|15|TRBJ2-3|TRBD2|many
TGTGCCAGCAGCGCTAGCGGGGGGTTTGGAGATACGCAGTATTTT
CASSASGGFGDTQYF
>TRBV6-5|11|TRBJ2-3|-|few
TGTGCCAGCAGTTACGGGGAAACGCAGTATTTT
CASSYGETQYF
>TRBV28|15|TRBJ2-7|TRBD1|few
TGTGCCAGCAGTTCCGGGACAGGGGGAGTCTACGAGCAGTACTTC
CASSSGTGGVYEQYF
>TRBV5-6|17|TRBJ2-3|TRBD1|-
TGTGCCAGCAGCTTGTCGGTTACAGGGGCAGGCACAGATACGCAGTATTTT
CASSLSVTGAGTDTQYF
>TRBV6-2/TRBV6-3|15|TRBJ1-1|-|few
TGTGCCAGCAGTTCGAGGGGTCTCATGAACACTGAAGCTTTCTTT
CASSSRGLMNTEAFF
>TRBV10-3|15|TRBJ2-5|TRBD2|-
TGTGCCATCAGTGTTAGCGGGGCACTTCAAGAGACCCAGTACTTC
CAISVSGALQETQYF
>TRBV20-1|12|TRBJ1-1|-|-
TGCAAGCTACAGGGTCTCGACACTGAAGCTTTCTTT
CKLQGLDTEAFF
>TRBV6-2/TRBV6-3|14|TRBJ2-2|-|many
TGTGCCAGCAGATCCAGGGGAAACACCGGGGAGCTGTTTTTT
CASRSRGNTGELFF
>TRBV27|15|TRBJ1-6|TRBD1|few
TGTGCCAGCAGTTCGAGACAGGGTACGAATTCACCCCTCCACTTT
CASSSRQGTNSPLHF